This record looks at one T cell receptor beta chain sequence and its context. A few counts support this clone. The target of this receptor is not known. Per-base qualities were not stored, and no clone one base away is much larger. The time point label on this specimen signifies: 24 weeks on oral tofacitinib. Taken with the paper, the label for treatment or condition translates to: oral pan-JAK inhibitor, 5-10 mg twice daily. From alopecia areata patients, peripheral blood was collected along with lesional scalp punch biopsies. PBMCs were isolated by density centrifugation and stained for CD3, CD4 and CD8, and CD4+ and CD8+ T cells were sorted on a FACSAria. This specimen comes from a study of CD8+ T cells in alopecia areata listed by TCRdb under 2018. Broadly, across the study: Treated patients were enrolled in an open-label pilot trial of oral tofacitinib, 5 to 10 mg twice daily, for moderate-to-severe alopecia areata. Scalp clonality was compared among normal scalp (n=4), patchy alopecia areata scalp (n=8), and alopecia totalis/universalis scalp (n=8). The study used high-throughput TCRbeta sequencing to examine T cell clonal expansion in alopecia areata, in both the C3H/HeJ mouse model and human patients. In treated patients, disease severity was measured using the SALT score, which gives the percentage of scalp surface area affected. immunoSEQ multiplex PCR using 35 Vbeta forward primers and 13 Jbeta reverse primers was used to amplify TCRbeta CDR3 regions. Tofacitinib was administered for 6 to 18 months, and 6 months of follow-up off drug were then conducted to assess delayed response and recurrence. Scalp tissue and sorted CD4+ and CD8+ peripheral blood T cells from patchy and totalis/universalis alopecia areata patients and from healthy controls were covered by human TCRbeta sequencing. Biopsies were taken from tofacitinib-treated patients at baseline and again at 4 and 24 weeks into treatment, and several of those patients also had a later scalp biopsy. RNA was obtained with the PAXgene miRNA kit for fixed scalp, the miRNeasy kit for PBMCs, and the RNeasy kit for mouse skin.

General study outcomes and caveats: Unlike mouse skin, where gammadelta T cells dominate, normal human skin contains resident alphabeta T cells that get sequenced too, which complicates analysis of the scalp TCR repertoire. Shared TCR sequences between patients were less evident than in mice, which may be partly attributable to HLA diversity in the patient population. During tofacitinib treatment, many expanded lesional clones remained in scalp and blood, and this persistence may partly explain relapse after treatment is stopped. The treated cohort was small, with a single nonresponder, so links between baseline CD8+ expansion and response need larger studies. Scalp clonality and the number of expanded CD8+ clones among the top 100 scalp clones were significantly decreased by tofacitinib. Higher clonality and more expanded CD8+ clones were observed in lesional scalp than in normal scalp, particularly in alopecia totalis/universalis, a finding suggestive of antigenic drive.

Preparation of the library involved the immunoSEQ multiplex PCR assay. For TCR sequencing, RNA was extracted from every sample and reverse transcribed into cDNA to serve as template. SuperScript III was used for first-strand cDNA synthesis, primed with a 2:1 mix of oligo-dT and random hexamers. Amplification bias was assessed with a synthetic immune receptor repertoire, and residual bias was removed computationally. Per the authors' processing: Raw reads were preprocessed for error removal, and CDR3 was defined according to IMGT conventions as running from the conserved cysteine to phenylalanine. To get clonality, Shannon entropy was normalized by log2 of the number of productive unique TCRs and the result was subtracted from 1. Whether scalp clones were CD4 or CD8 was inferred by matching scalp TCRbeta sequences against CD4 and CD8 repertoires sorted from blood. The table was pulled from immuneACCESS by TCRdb, which kept in-frame rearrangements only. Such tables lose some clones; where checked, under half of the loss comes from unresolved V genes, and the rest has no known cause. The V and J calls and clone size are taken from that table; D and trimming were inferred from the DNA. For this sample there are about 88,000 clones; 40% to 50% appear just once. The ten top clones hold more than 15% of the sample.

The sequence came from a human donor with alopecia areata. Source: CD8+ T cells sorted from blood, taken at week 24, from a patient treated with tofacitinib.

The CDR3 sequence is CSVEEGSDYEQYF. The nucleotide sequence reads TGCAGCGTTGAAGAGGGCTCAGACTACGAGCAGTACTTC. Recombination joined TRBV29-1 with TRBJ2-7; no D gene is confidently identified. Trimming removed 0 bases from V and 3 bases from J, leaving 9 bases between the germline ends. As encoded in the germline V gene, CDR1 is SQVTM while CDR2 is ANQGSEA. The CDR3, cysteine through phenylalanine, is 13 amino acids long. Only the CDR3 DNA stays, 39 bases, in frame from base 1.